Listed here are 8 T cell receptor beta chains from one sample, sequenced in a study of tumor-infiltrating lymphocytes in primary liver carcinoma. Reverse transcription of about 500 ng total RNA with a constant-region primer produced TCR beta cDNA. Three nested multiplex PCR rounds of slightly modified ARM-PCR generated TCR beta libraries. It was with TRBV1-TRBV30 forward primers and a C-beta reverse primer that the first two PCR rounds were run, at roughly 11 cycles each. TCRdb recomputed calls from the multiplex PCR reads with MiXCR, one row per CDR3 protein. Of fewer than 400,000 distinct CDR3 sequences listed, 65% are singletons. Germline DNA was extracted alongside blood RNA, which was obtained from unsorted whole blood. The material sequenced was peripheral blood. The source is a man in his forties or fifties with primary liver carcinoma and hepatitis B virus infection.

The sample holds many counts of this clonotype. This chain connects TRBV12-3 or TRBV12-4 to TRBJ1-1, with a possible D match to TRBD1 (5 bases). CDR3 length: 13 amino acids. Trimming took 4 bases from V and 7 from J, leaving 13 bases between them. The CDR3 DNA follows: TGTGCCAGCAGTTCGGCGGCAGGGATTGAAGCTTTCTTT. Translated, it gives CASSSAAGIEAFF.

Comments on this clonotype: A much larger clone differs by one base, so this may be a read error. The V and J genes are TRBV6-2 or TRBV6-3 and TRBJ2-5; perhaps D is TRBD1 or TRBD2 (6 bases each). Deletions cut 4 bases from V and 9 bases from J, with 30 bases between. Germline loops: CDR1 MNHEY, CDR2 SVGEGT. The length of the CDR3 is 18 residues. The CDR3 protein is CASSSLKGRNRVIESQYF. The CDR3 nucleotides are TGTGCCAGCAGTTCACTCAAAGGGAGGAACAGGGTGATTGAGTCCCAGTACTTC.

About this clonotype: This may come from a read error, since a much larger clone is one base off. The chain combines TRBV6-1 with TRBJ2-3; the D call may be TRBD1 or TRBD2 (5 bases each). The length of the CDR3 is 15 residues. The V end lost 7 bases, the J end lost 2 bases, and 16 bases lay between the germline ends. CDR1 is MNHNS and CDR2 is SASEGT in the germline V gene. CDR3 sequence (DNA): TGTGCCAGCACCGAGGGGCCATTTCACACAGATACGCAGTATTTT. It translates to CASTEGPFHTDTQYF.

This clonotype was picked up one time. Possible read error: a much larger clone is one base away. The rearrangement uses TRBV6-5 and TRBJ2-1, with no clear D. Germline assignment: CDR1 MNHEY and CDR2 SVGAGI. The CDR3 consists of 12 residues. The CDR3 sequence is CASSLSGNDQFF. The CDR3 region has the DNA TGTGCCAGCAGTTTAAGTGGTAATGATCAGTTCTTC.

The sample holds many counts of this clonotype. The chain combines TRBV11-2 with TRBJ2-5; D ambiguous. CDR1 and CDR2 (germline): SGHAT, FQNNGV. The CDR3 consists of 14 residues. Trimming removed 1 base at V and 2 bases at J, with 8 bases between. The CDR3 loop reads CASSLVRRQETQYF. In nucleotides, the CDR3 is TGTGCCAGCAGCTTAGTAAGAAGACAAGAGACCCAGTACTTC.

The J gene is TRBJ1-4, the V gene TRBV28; D perhaps matches TRBD1 (5 bases). The length of the CDR3 is 14 residues. Germline CDR1 and CDR2: MDHEN and SYDVKM. V lost 5 bases to trimming and J lost 8 bases, with 15 bases between them. The CDR3 spells CASSEGPTSEKLFF. The CDR3 bases are TGTGCCAGCAGTGAGGGACCGACTAGCGAAAAACTGTTTTTT.

In this sample, this clonotype turned up a few times. The genes are TRBV5-1 and TRBJ2-7, with 7 nucleotides matching TRBD1. Germline values: CDR1 SGHRS, CDR2 YFSETQ. V lost 3 bases and J lost 6; bases outside the gene matches: 9. The CDR3 runs to 14 residues. The CDR3 is CASSSKTGSGEQYF. The CDR3 region has the DNA TGCGCCAGCAGCTCGAAGACAGGGAGTGGCGAGCAGTACTTC.

The gene calls are TRBV30 and TRBJ2-2; a weak D match, TRBD1 (6 bases). Trimming took off 0 bases at V and 3 bases at J, with 14 bases between the two ends. The germline CDR1 and CDR2 sequences are GTSNPN and SVGIG (reference sequence). This CDR3 spans 16 amino acids. This CDR3 reads CAWSVIGTRYTGELFF. For the CDR3, the DNA is TGTGCCTGGAGTGTTATCGGGACAAGATACACCGGGGAGCTGTTTTTT.